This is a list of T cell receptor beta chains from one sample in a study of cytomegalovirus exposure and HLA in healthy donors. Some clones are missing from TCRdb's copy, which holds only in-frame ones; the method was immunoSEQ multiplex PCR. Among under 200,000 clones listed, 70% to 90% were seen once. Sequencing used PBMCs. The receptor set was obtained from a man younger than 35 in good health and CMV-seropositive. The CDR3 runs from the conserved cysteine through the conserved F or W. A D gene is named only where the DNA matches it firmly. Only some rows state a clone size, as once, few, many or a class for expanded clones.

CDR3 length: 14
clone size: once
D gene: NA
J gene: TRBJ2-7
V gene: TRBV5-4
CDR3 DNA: TGTGCCAGCAGCTTAGTGGGCGGAGGCTACGAGCAGTACTTC
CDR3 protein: CASSLVGGGYEQYF

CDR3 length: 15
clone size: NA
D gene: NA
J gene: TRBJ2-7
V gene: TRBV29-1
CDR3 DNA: TGCAGCGCCAGGGGCCCGGGGCCAAGCTCCTACGAGCAGTACTTC
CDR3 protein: CSARGPGPSSYEQYF

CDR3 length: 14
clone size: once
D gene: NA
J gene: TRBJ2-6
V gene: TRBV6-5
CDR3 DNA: TGTGCCAGCAGTTCCCCCAGGGGGGCCAACGTCCTGACTTTC
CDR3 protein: CASSSPRGANVLTF

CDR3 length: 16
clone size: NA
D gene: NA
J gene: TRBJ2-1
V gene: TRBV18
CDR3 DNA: TGTGCCAGCTCACCACCGCTACTAGACATATACAATGAGCAGTTCTTC
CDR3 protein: CASSPPLLDIYNEQFF

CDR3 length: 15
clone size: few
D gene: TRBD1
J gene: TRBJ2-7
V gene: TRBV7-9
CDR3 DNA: TGTGCCAGCAGTCATCCGGGACAGGGAACCTACGAGCAGTACTTC
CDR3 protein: CASSHPGQGTYEQYF

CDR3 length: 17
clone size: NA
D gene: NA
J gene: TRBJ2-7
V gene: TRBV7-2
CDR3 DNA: TGTGCCAGCAGCTTAGGGGTCCCCACAGGGAGATACTACGAGCAGTACTTC
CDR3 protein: CASSLGVPTGRYYEQYF

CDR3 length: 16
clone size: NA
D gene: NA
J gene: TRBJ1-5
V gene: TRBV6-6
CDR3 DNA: TGTGCCAGCACCCCGTACAATGCAGGGAGCAATCAGCCCCAGCATTTT
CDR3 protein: CASTPYNAGSNQPQHF

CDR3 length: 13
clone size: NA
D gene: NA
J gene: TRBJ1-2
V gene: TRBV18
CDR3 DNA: TGTGCCAGCTCATCTCGACAGCCCCCAGGCTACACCTTC
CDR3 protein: CASSSRQPPGYTF

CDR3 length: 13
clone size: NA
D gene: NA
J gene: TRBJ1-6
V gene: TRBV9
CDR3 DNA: TGTGCCAGCACGGGGTCGGCGGGATCACCCCTCCACTTT
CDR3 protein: CASTGSAGSPLHF

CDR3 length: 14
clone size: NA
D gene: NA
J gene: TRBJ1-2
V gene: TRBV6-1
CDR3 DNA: TGTGCCAGCAGTGAAAGCACAGAAAACTATGGCTACACCTTC
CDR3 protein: CASSESTENYGYTF

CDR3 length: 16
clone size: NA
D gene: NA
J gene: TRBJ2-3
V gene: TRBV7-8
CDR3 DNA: TGTGCCAGCAGCTTAAGGACAGTCTCTAGCACAGATACGCAGTATTTT
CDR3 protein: CASSLRTVSSTDTQYF

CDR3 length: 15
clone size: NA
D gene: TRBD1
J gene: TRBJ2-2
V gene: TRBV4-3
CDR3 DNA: TGCGCCAGCAGCCAAAACAGGGGGCAGACCGGGGAGCTGTTTTTT
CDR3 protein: CASSQNRGQTGELFF

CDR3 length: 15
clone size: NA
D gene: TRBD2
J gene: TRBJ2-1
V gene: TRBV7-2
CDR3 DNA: TGTGCCAGCAGCCGAACTAGCGACTCCTACAATGAGCAGTTCTTC
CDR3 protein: CASSRTSDSYNEQFF

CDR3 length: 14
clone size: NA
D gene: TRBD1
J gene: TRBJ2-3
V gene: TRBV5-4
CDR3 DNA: TGTGCCAGCAGCTCAGGACAGGGAGCAGATACGCAGTATTTT
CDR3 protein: CASSSGQGADTQYF

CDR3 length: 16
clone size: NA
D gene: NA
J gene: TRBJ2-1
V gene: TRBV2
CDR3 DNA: TGTGCCAGCAGGACCGCCGACAGGAGCTCCTACAATGAGCAGTTCTTC
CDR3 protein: CASRTADRSSYNEQFF

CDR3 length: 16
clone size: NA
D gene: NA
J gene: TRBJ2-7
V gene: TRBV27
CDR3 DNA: TGTGCCAGCAGTTTGGGCGGGGACAGACGAGCCTACGAGCAGTACTTC
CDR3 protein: CASSLGGDRRAYEQYF

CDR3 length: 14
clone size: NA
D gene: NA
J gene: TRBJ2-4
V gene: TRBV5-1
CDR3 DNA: TGCGCCAGCAGCTTCGGGGAGTGGAGAAACATTCAGTACTTC
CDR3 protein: CASSFGEWRNIQYF

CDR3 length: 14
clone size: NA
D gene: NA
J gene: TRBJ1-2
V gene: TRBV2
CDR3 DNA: TGTGCCAGCAGTGAAATTAAGAGGGCGGATGGCTACACCTTC
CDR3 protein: CASSEIKRADGYTF

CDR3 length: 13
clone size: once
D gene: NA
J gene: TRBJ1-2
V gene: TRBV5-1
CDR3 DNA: TGCGCCAGCAGGATCGGAGTTAACTATGGCTACACCTTC
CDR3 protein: CASRIGVNYGYTF

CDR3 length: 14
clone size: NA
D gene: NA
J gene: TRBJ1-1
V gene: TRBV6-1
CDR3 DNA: TGTGCCAGCAGTAGGCAGGGGCGGGACACTGAAGCTTTCTTT
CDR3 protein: CASSRQGRDTEAFF

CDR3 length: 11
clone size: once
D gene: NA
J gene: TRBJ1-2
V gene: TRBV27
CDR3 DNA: TGTGCCAGCTACGGGACTTATGGCTACACCTTC
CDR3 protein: CASYGTYGYTF

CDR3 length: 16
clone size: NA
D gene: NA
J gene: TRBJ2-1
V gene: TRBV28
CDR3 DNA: TGTGCCAGCAGTCCATTCTATACAGGGAGTAGCAATGAGCAGTTCTTC
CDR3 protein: CASSPFYTGSSNEQFF

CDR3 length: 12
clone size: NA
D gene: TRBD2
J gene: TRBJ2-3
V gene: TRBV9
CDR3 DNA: TGTGCCAGCAGCGTAGGGGGGGGTACGCAGTATTTT
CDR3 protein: CASSVGGGTQYF

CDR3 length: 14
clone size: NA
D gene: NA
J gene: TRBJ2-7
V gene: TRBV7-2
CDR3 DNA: TGTGCCAGCAGCTTATTCGGCAGGGCCTACGAGCAGTACTTC
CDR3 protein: CASSLFGRAYEQYF

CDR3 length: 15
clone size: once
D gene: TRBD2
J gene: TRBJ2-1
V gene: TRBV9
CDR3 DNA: TGTGCCAGCAGCGTAGCTCCGGGGGGGCGTAATGAGCAGTTCTTC
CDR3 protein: CASSVAPGGRNEQFF

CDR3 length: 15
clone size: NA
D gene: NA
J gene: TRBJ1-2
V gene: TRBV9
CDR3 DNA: TGTGCCAGCAGCGTAGTAGACAAAACTAACTATGGCTACACCTTC
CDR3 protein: CASSVVDKTNYGYTF

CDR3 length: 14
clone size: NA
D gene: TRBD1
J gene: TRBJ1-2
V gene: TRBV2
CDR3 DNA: TGTGCCAGCAGTGCGGGTCAGGGGGCGCGTGGCTACACCTTC
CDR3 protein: CASSAGQGARGYTF

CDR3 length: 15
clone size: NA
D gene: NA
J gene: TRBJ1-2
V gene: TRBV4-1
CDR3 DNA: TGCGCCAGCAGCCATCCTGTCAGGGGCGACTATGGCTACACCTTC
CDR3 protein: CASSHPVRGDYGYTF

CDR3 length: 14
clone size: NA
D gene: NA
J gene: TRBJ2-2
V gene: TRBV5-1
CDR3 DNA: TGCGCCAGCAGCTTTTCAGGGTTCGCCGGGGAGCTGTTTTTT
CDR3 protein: CASSFSGFAGELFF

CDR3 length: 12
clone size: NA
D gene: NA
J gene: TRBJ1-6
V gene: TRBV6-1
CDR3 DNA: TGTGCCAGCAGTGAAGCAGGACTACCCCTCCACTTT
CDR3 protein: CASSEAGLPLHF

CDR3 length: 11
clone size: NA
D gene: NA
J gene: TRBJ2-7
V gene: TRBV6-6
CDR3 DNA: TGTGCCAGCAGGGGGCCGGGCGAGCAGTACTTC
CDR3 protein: CASRGPGEQYF

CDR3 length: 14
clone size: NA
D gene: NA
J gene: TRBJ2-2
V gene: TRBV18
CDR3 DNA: TGTGCCAGCTCACCAACTACAACCACCGGGGAGCTGTTTTTT
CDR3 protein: CASSPTTTTGELFF

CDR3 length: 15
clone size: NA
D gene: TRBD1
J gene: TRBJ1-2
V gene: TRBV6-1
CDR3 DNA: TGTGCCAGCAGTGAAAGATTGGGGACAGGGTTTGGCTACACCTTC
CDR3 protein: CASSERLGTGFGYTF

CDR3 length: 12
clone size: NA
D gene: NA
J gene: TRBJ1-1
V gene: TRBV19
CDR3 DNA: TGTGCCAGTAGTATCCGGCAGGGTACAGCTTTCTTT
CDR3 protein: CASSIRQGTAFF

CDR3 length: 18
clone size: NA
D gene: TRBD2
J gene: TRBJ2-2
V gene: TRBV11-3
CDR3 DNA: TGTGCCAGCAGCTCCTGGCTAGCGGGGGACATGAACACCGGGGAGCTGTTTTTT
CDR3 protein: CASSSWLAGDMNTGELFF

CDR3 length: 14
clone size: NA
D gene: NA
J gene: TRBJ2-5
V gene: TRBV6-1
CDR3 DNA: TGTGCCAGCAGTGACGGACAGAACCAAGAGACCCAGTACTTC
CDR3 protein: CASSDGQNQETQYF

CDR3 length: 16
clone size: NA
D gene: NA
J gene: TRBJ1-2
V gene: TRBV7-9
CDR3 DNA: TGTTCCAGCAGCTCCCCGGCCCCGGGAATCGACTATGGCTACACCTTC
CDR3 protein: CSSSSPAPGIDYGYTF

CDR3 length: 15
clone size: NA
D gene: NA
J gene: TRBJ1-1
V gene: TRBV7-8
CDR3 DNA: TGTGCCAGCAGCCTAGGGACTGGGGGAGGAACTGAAGCTTTCTTT
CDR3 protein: CASSLGTGGGTEAFF

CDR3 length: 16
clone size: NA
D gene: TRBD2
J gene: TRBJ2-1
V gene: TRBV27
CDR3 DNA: TGTGCCAGCAGTTTATCCGGGGGGAGATATGACAATGAGCAGTTCTTC
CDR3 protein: CASSLSGGRYDNEQFF

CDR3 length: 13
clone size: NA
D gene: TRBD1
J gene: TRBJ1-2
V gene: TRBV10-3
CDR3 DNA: TGTGCCATTGGCGGACAGGGGGGCGATGGCTACACCTTC
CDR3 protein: CAIGGQGGDGYTF

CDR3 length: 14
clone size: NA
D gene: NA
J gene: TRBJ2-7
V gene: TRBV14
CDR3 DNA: TGTGCCAGCAGCCACAGGACAGAACGACACGAGCAGTACTTC
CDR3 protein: CASSHRTERHEQYF

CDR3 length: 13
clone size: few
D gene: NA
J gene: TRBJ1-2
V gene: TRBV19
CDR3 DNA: TGTGCCAGTAGTATGCGGGAAGGCGGTGGCTACACCTTC
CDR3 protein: CASSMREGGGYTF

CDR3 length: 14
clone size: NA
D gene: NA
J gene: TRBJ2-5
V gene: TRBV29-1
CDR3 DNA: TGCAGCGTGGGGGGTCCGACCCAGGGAGAGACCCAGTACTTC
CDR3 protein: CSVGGPTQGETQYF

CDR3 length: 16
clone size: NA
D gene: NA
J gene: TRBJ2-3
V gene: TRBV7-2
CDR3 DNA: TGTGCCAGCAGCCCCTCCGGACTCCGAAACACAGATACGCAGTATTTT
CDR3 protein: CASSPSGLRNTDTQYF

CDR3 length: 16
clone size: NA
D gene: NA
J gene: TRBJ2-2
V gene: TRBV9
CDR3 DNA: TGTGCCAGCAGCGTATTTCCGGGGGTCCACACCGGGGAGCTGTTTTTT
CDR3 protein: CASSVFPGVHTGELFF

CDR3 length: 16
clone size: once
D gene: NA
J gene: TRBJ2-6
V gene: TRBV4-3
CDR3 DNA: TGCGCCAGCAGCACCCTTGGGCTCCGTGGGGCCAACGTCCTGACTTTC
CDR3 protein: CASSTLGLRGANVLTF

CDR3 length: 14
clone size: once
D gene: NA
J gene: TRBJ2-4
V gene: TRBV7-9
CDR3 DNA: TGTGCCAGCAGCCCGAGGGTTGCCAAAAACATTCAGTACTTC
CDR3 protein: CASSPRVAKNIQYF

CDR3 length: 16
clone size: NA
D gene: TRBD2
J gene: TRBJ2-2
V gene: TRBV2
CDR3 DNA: TGTGCCAGCAGTTTGAGCGGGGGGCGGGCTGGCGGGGAGCTGTTTTTT
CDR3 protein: CASSLSGGRAGGELFF

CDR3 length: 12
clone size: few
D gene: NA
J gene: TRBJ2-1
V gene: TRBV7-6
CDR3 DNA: TGTGCCAGCAGCCCAGACGGGCTAGCGTATTTCTTC
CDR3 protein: CASSPDGLAYFF

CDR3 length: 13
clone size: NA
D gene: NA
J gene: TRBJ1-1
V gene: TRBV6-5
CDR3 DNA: TGTGCCAGCACCAACGGGTGGAAAACTGAAGCTTTCTTT
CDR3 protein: CASTNGWKTEAFF

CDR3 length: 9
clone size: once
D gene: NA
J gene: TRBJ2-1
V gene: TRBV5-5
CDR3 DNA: TGTGCCAGCGAGAATGAGCAGTTCTTC
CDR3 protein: CASENEQFF

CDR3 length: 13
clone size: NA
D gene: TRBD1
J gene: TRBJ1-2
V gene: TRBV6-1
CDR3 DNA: TGTGCCAGCGGGGACAGGGCCCACTATGGCTACACCTTC
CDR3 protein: CASGDRAHYGYTF